This passage covers 15 T cell receptor beta chains from one sample sequenced in a study of T cells in Graves' hyperthyroidism and ophthalmopathy. TCR beta CDR3 regions were amplified from RNA. The TCR CDR3 first-round RT-PCR relied on the HTBI primer set. TCRdb re-called the multiplex PCR reads through MiXCR, storing one row per CDR3 protein. The data show roughly 500,000 distinct CDR3 sequences, over 45% seen once. Input material: peripheral blood or thyroid tissue (not recorded which). The receptors come from an adult woman with Graves' disease, either hyperthyroidism or ophthalmopathy (not recorded which).

This clonotype was recorded at least ten times. The chain joins TRBV15 to TRBJ2-7; D might be TRBD1 (5 bases). The V gene's germline CDR1 is LNHNV and CDR2 YYDKDF (reference sequence). This CDR3 region has 16 residues. V was trimmed by 0 bases and J by 6 bases, leaving 18 bases between them. CDR3: CATSRDLGQGSAEQYF. Written as DNA, the CDR3 is TGTGCCACCAGCAGAGATCTCGGGCAGGGCTCGGCCGAGCAGTACTTC.

The gene calls are TRBV27 and TRBJ2-5; 7 nucleotides agree with TRBD1. V gave up 4 bases and J gave up 5 bases; unmatched junction bases: 13. Germline V gene data show CDR1 as MNHEY and CDR2 as SMNVEV (reference sequence). The CDR3 contains 16 residues. The CDR3, as DNA: TGTGCCAGCAGTTCCATAACAGGGGCCTCCCGGGAGACCCAGTACTTC. Translated: CASSSITGASRETQYF.

The rearrangement links TRBV24-1 to TRBJ2-5; D is uncertain. Trimming left V 11 bases short and J 4 bases short, with 28 bases between. Germline CDR1 and CDR2: KGHDR and SFDVKD. The CDR3 has 17 amino acids. The CDR3 DNA sequence: TGTGCCAGCAGCTTAGTGATACTAAGTGCCTTGGGAGAGACCCAGTACTTC. Translating gives CASSLVILSALGETQYF.

This clonotype appeared many times. The rearrangement links TRBV20-1 to TRBJ1-1; 7 nucleotides line up with TRBD1. Germline-derived CDR1 and CDR2 are DFQATT and SNEGSKA (reference sequence). The V segment lost 6 bases and the J segment 1 base; nucleotides outside the gene matches: 8. The CDR3 is made up of 14 amino acids. CDR3 residues: CSARDRVPNTEAFF. The CDR3 DNA is TGCAGTGCCCGCGACAGGGTACCGAACACTGAAGCTTTCTTT.

This chain joins TRBV2 and TRBJ2-7; D possibly uses TRBD1 or TRBD2 (5 bases each). Germline V CDR1 and CDR2: SNHLY, FYNNEI. Trimming removed 3 bases from V and 6 bases from J, with 9 bases in between. The CDR3 sequence is 12 residues long. CDR3 amino acids: CASSEGDGEQYF. The CDR3 DNA sequence: TGTGCCAGCAGTGAGGGGGACGGCGAGCAGTACTTC.

The CDR3 loop is CASSFAGGEAFF. In DNA, the CDR3 is TGTGCCAGCAGTTTTGCGGGCGGTGAAGCTTTCTTT. This chain connects TRBV12-3 or TRBV12-4 to TRBJ1-1, with no clear D. This CDR3 spans 12 amino acids. The V end was cut by 3 bases, the J end by 7 bases, with 9 bases between.

This chain joins TRBV20-1 and TRBJ1-1; no firm D call. The germline V gene has CDR1 DFQATT and CDR2 SNEGSKA (reference sequence). This CDR3 is built from 14 residues. The germline V and J ends were trimmed by 1 base and 2 bases, with 11 bases remaining between them. CDR3 DNA: TGCAGTGCTAGAGGCCTAGCGGGAAACACTGAAGCTTTCTTT. The encoded protein is CSARGLAGNTEAFF.

The V call is TRBV9, the J call TRBJ2-5; the D gene could be TRBD1 or TRBD2 (5 bases each). The CDR3 runs to 15 residues. Trimming left V 4 bases short and J 1 base short, with 14 bases between. Germline V gives CDR1 SGDLS, CDR2 YYNGEE. The CDR3 DNA reads TGTGCCAGCAGCACCCGTGGGGGAGCCCAAGAGACCCAGTACTTC. This encodes CASSTRGGAQETQYF.

The genes are TRBV5-6 and TRBJ1-2; the D is unclear. V lost 3 bases and J 6 bases, leaving 21 bases between the germline ends. The germline V gene encodes CDR1 SGHDT and CDR2 YYEEEE. The CDR3 spans 16 residues. The CDR3 loop reads CASSSPRPSVRHGYTF. In DNA form, the CDR3 reads TGTGCCAGCAGCTCTCCGCGCCCCTCCGTCCGTCATGGCTACACCTTC.

This clonotype was recorded only once. CDR3 nucleotide sequence: TGTGCCAGCAGCCAAGGCAAAGTGATGAGCGTTGAAAAACTGTTTTTT. Protein: CASSQGKVMSVEKLFF. The chain joins TRBV14 to TRBJ1-4; D not certain. This CDR3 is 16 amino acids long. The V end lost 1 base, the J end lost 7 bases, and 16 bases lay between the germline ends. Germline V gene data show CDR1 as SGHDN and CDR2 as FVKESK.

This clonotype showed up many times. This rearrangement joins TRBV4-1 to TRBJ1-1; 7 nucleotides align to TRBD1. The length of the CDR3 is 14 residues. Looked up from germline, CDR1 is MGHRA and CDR2 is YSYEKL. The junction had 7 bases not matched to a gene; V was cut back by 0 bases and J by 9 bases. The CDR3 region has the DNA TGCGCCAGCAGCCAAGATGACAGGGCGGCTAAAGCTTTCTTT. Translated, it gives CASSQDDRAAKAFF.

About this clonotype: Without the conserved terminal phenylalanine or tryptophan, this CDR3 likely stems from a read error. Because the CDR3's place on the DNA is in doubt, the DNA is left out and the CDR3 is given as listed by TCRdb. V is TRBV10-3 and J is TRBJ1-1. The CDR3 length is 11 residues, termini included. Germline CDR1 ENHRY, CDR2 SYGVKD. The CDR3 here is CAISEGSVGLY.

The gene calls are TRBV2 and TRBJ2-5; D may be TRBD2 (5 bases). There are 14 residues in the CDR3. Deletions cut 7 bases from V and 1 base from J, with 13 bases between. CDR1 and CDR2 (germline): SNHLY, FYNNEI. The CDR3 spells CASTSTGSQETQYF. CDR3 nucleotide sequence: TGTGCCAGCACCTCGACGGGATCCCAAGAGACCCAGTACTTC.

This clonotype appeared many times. CDR3 in amino acids: CASSNPYKGAPAFF. CDR3 bases: TGTGCCAGCAGCAACCCCTACAAGGGGGCGCCGGCTTTCTTT. The chain carries TRBV11-2 and TRBJ1-1, with 7 bases lining up with TRBD1. V shed 5 bases and J 11 bases; nucleotides not matched to a gene: 14. CDR1 SGHAT and CDR2 FQNNGV come from the germline V gene. The CDR3 consists of 14 residues.

This clonotype has only a few counts. This sequence joins TRBV7-9 and TRBJ1-6; D is perhaps TRBD1 (5 bases). Germline V gene sequence: CDR1 SEHNR, CDR2 FQNEAQ (reference sequence). The CDR3 totals 17 residues. The V end lost 2 bases, the J end lost 10 bases, and 21 bases lay between the germline ends. The CDR3 DNA is TGTGCCAGCAGCTTAATCGGTCTCGGGACTGGGGGATCACCCCTCCACTTT. It yields the protein CASSLIGLGTGGSPLHF. The variable domain in full, completed from reference TRBV7-9 and TRBJ1-6, reads DTGVSQNPRHKITKRGQNVTFRCDPISEHNRLYWYRQTLGQGPEFLTYFQNEAQLEKSRLLSDRFSAERPKGSFSTLEIQRTEQGDSAMYLCASSLIGLGTGGSPLHFGNGTRLTVT.